These 9 T cell receptor beta chains were sequenced from one sample in a study of long-term antiretroviral therapy in people with HIV. Sequencing relied on immunoSEQ assay v3.0, run at survey level. Libraries were prepared by immunoSEQ multiplex PCR; TCRdb keeps only in-frame clonotypes and omits some of them. The table includes about 21,000 clones, around 76% detected once. This sample comprised unsorted PBMCs, obtained about 1.8 years before starting antiretroviral therapy. These receptors were taken from a woman between 35 and 50 years old with HIV.

The chain combines TRBV6-6 with TRBJ1-1; D unresolved. Trimming left V 6 bases short and J 4 bases short, with 12 bases between. CDR3 length: 13 amino acids. From germline, CDR1 is MNHNY and CDR2 SVGAGI (reference sequence). In DNA, the CDR3 is TGTGCCAGCAGCTACGCGGGAGGCACTGAAGCTTTCTTT. Amino acid sequence: CASSYAGGTEAFF.

The gene calls are TRBV9 and TRBJ2-7; D is perhaps TRBD1 or TRBD2 (5 bases each). V lost 0 bases and J 0 bases, leaving 13 bases between the germline ends. Germline-derived CDR1 and CDR2 are SGDLS and YYNGEE. CDR3 size: 16 residues. The CDR3 sequence is CASSVAGFGASYEQYF. In DNA, the CDR3 is TGTGCCAGCAGCGTAGCCGGGTTCGGGGCCTCCTACGAGCAGTACTTC.

This rearrangement joins TRBV6-5 to TRBJ2-7, with no clear D. Per germline, CDR1 MNHEY and CDR2 SVGAGI. This CDR3 has 13 residues. Trimming removed 5 bases from V and 2 bases from J, with 10 bases in between. The CDR3: CASSQTSPYEQYF. In nucleotides, the CDR3 is TGTGCCAGCAGTCAGACAAGCCCCTACGAGCAGTACTTC.

The chain combines TRBV7-2 with TRBJ1-5; D gene unclear. V lost 5 bases and J 1 base, leaving 6 bases between the germline ends. Germline V gene lookup returns CDR1 SGHTA and CDR2 FQGNSA. The CDR3 is 13 residues long. CDR3 in DNA: TGTGCCAGCAGCCCTCAGAGCAATCAGCCCCAGCATTTT. Residues: CASSPQSNQPQHF.

The rearrangement links TRBV29-1 to TRBJ2-3; possible D gene TRBD1, 5 bases. Trimming cost V 4 bases and J 0 bases, with 14 bases left between them. The CDR3 contains 15 residues. The V gene's germline CDR1 is SQVTM and CDR2 ANQGSEA. The CDR3 bases are TGCAGCGTTGTTCCGGCAGGGCCTAGCACAGATACGCAGTATTTT. The encoded protein is CSVVPAGPSTDTQYF.

The CDR3 here is CASSWRGNTDTQYF. CDR3 sequence (DNA): TGCGCCAGCAGTTGGCGGGGGAACACAGATACGCAGTATTTT. This chain uses TRBV5-1 with TRBJ2-3; 7 bases align to TRBD2. Per germline, CDR1 SGHRS and CDR2 YFSETQ. V lost 5 bases, J lost 2 bases, and 5 bases stayed unmatched. This CDR3 spans 14 amino acids. Full variable domain (missing parts from reference TRBV5-1 and TRBJ2-3): KAGVTQTPRYLIKTRGQQVTLSCSPISGHRSVSWYQQTPGQGLQFLFEYFSETQRNKGNFPGRFSGRQFSNSRSEMNVSTLELGDSALYLCASSWRGNTDTQYFGPGTRLTVL.

This clone was observed once. The V gene is TRBV5-4, the J gene TRBJ2-7; no clear D. The CDR3 has 13 residues. CDR1 and CDR2 from the germline V gene are SGHNT and YYREEE (reference sequence). The V and J ends lost 0 bases and 2 bases respectively, with 6 bases between them. The CDR3 region is CASSLEGAYEQYF. CDR3 DNA: TGTGCCAGCAGCTTGGAAGGAGCCTACGAGCAGTACTTC.

The J gene is TRBJ1-1, the V gene TRBV30; D not certain. Trimming took 1 base from V and 5 from J, leaving 8 bases between them. The CDR3 is 12 amino acids. Germline assignment: CDR1 GTSNPN and CDR2 SVGIG (reference sequence). The DNA for the CDR3 is TGTGCCTGGAGTGAGGCGGTTACTGAAGCTTTCTTT. Protein sequence: CAWSEAVTEAFF.

The chain links TRBV19 to TRBJ1-5; D call uncertain. CDR1 and CDR2 from the germline V gene are LNHDA and SQIVND (reference sequence). There are 15 residues in the CDR3. The V gene lost 6 bases and the J gene lost 6 bases, with 18 bases spanning the gap. CDR3 residues: CASSRGAWDSQPQHF. The CDR3 DNA is TGTGCCAGTAGCCGAGGTGCCTGGGATAGTCAGCCCCAGCATTTT.